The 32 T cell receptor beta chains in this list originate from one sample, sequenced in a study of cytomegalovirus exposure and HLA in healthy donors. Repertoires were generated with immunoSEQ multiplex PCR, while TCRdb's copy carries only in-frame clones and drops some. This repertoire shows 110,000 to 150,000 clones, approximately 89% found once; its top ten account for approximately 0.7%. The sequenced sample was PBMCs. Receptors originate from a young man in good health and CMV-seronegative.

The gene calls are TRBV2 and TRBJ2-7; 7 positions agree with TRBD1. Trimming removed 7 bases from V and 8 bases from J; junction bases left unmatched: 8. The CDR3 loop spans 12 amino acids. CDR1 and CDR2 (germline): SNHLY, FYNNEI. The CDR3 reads CASTEGAQKQYF. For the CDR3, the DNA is TGTGCCAGCACCGAGGGGGCCCAGAAGCAGTACTTC.

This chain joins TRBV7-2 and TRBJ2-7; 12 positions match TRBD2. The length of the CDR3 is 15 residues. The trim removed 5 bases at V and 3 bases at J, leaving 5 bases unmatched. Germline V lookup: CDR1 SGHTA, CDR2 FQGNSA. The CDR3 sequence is CASSKGLAGSYEQYV. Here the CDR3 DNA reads TGTGCCAGCAGCAAGGGACTAGCGGGCAGCTACGAGCAGTACGTC.

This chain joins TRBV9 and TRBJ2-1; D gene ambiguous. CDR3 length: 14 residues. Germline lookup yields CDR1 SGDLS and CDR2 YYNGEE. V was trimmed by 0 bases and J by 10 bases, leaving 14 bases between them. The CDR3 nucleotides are TGTGCCAGCAGCGTAGGGGCCCCACAAGGAGAGCAGTTCTTC. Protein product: CASSVGAPQGEQFF.

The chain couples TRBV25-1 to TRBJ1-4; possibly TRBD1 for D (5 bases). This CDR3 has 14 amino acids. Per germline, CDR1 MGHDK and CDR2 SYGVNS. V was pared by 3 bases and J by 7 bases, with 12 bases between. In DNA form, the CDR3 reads TGTGCCAGCAGTGAGTTCCAGGGAGGTGAAAAACTGTTTTTT. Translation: CASSEFQGGEKLFF.

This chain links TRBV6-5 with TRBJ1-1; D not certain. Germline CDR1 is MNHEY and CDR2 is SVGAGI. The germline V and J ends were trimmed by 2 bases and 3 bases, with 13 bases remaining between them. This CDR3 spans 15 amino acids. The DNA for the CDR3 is TGTGCCAGCAGTTACCAAGCTTATTACGACACTGAAGCTTTCTTT. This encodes CASSYQAYYDTEAFF.

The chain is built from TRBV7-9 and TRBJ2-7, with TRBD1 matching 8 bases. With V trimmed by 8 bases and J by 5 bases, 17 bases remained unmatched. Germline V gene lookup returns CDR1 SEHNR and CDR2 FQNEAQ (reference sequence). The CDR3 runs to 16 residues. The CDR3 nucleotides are TGTGCCAGCGTCCGGACAGGGTACAATTGGTCGGACGAGCAGTACTTC. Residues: CASVRTGYNWSDEQYF.

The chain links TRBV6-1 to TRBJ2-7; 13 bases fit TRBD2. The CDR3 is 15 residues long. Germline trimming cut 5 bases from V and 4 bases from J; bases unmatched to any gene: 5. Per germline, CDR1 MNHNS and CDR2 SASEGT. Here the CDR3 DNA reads TGTGCCAGCAGTCCATCGACTAGCGGGGGGTACGAGCAGTACGTC. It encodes CASSPSTSGGYEQYV.

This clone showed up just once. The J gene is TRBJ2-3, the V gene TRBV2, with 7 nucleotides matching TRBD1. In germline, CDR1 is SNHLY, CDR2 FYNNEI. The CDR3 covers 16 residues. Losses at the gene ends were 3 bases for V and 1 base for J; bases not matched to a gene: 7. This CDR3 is CASSEKGGMGTDTQYF. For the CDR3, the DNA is TGTGCCAGCAGTGAGAAAGGGGGCATGGGCACAGATACGCAGTATTTT.

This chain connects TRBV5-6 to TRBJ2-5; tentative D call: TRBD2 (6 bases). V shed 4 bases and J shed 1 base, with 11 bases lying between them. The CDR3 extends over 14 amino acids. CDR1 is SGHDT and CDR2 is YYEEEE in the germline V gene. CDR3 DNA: TGTGCCAGCAGCCTTGGGACTTTCCAAGAGACCCAGTACTTC. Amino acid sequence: CASSLGTFQETQYF.

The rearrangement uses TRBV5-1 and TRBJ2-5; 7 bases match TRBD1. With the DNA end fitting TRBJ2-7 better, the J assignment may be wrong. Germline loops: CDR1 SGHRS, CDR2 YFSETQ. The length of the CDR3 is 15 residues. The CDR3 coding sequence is TGCGCCAGCAGCATGCTCGGGACAGTTGTTTACGAGCAGTACTTC. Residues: CASSMLGTVVYEQYF.

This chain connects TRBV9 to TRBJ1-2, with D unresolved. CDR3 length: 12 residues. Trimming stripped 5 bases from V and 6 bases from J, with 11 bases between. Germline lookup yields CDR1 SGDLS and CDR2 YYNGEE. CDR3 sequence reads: CASSARADGYTF. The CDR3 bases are TGTGCCAGCAGTGCCAGAGCGGATGGCTACACCTTC.

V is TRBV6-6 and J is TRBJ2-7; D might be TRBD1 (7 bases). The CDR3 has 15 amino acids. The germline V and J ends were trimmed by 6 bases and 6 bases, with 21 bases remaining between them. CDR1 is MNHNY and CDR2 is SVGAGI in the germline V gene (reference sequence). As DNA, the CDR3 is TGTGCCAGCAGGGGCGAGCCCCGGGGGACAGTCGAGCAGTACTTC. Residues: CASRGEPRGTVEQYF.

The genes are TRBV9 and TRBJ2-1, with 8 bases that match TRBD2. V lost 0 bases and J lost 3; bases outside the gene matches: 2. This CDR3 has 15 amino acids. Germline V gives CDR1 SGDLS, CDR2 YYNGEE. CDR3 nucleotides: TGTGCCAGCAGCGTAGGAGGGACTAGCTACAATGAGCAGTTCTTC. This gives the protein CASSVGGTSYNEQFF.

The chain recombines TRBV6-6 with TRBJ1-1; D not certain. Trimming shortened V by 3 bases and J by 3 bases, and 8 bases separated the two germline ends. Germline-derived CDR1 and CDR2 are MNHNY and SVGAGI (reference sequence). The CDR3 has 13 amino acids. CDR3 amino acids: CASSYNTDTEAFF. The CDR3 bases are TGTGCCAGCAGTTATAACACCGACACTGAAGCTTTCTTT.

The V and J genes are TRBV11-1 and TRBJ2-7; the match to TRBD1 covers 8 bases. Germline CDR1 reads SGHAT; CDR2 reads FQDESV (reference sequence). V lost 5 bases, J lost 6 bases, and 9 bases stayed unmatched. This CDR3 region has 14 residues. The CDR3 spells CASSEARGQVEQYF. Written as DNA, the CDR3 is TGTGCCAGCAGCGAAGCCAGGGGGCAGGTCGAGCAGTACTTC.

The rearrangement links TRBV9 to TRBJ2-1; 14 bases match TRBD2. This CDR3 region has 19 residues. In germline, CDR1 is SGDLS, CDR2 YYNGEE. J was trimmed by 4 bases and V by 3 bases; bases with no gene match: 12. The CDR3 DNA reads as TGTGCCAGCAGCGGAAAGGGACTAGCGGGAGCGGCAGGATACAATGAGCAGTTCTTC. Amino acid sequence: CASSGKGLAGAAGYNEQFF.

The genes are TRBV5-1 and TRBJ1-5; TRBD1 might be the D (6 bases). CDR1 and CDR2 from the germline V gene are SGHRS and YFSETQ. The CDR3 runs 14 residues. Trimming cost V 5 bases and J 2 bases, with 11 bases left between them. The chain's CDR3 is CASSSQGGNQPQHF. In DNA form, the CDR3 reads TGCGCCAGCAGTTCACAGGGTGGCAATCAGCCCCAGCATTTT.

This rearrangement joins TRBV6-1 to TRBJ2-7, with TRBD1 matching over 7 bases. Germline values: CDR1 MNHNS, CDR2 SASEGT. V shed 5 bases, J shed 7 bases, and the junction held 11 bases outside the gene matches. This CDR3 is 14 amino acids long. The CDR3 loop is CASSPTGTALEQYV. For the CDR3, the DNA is TGTGCCAGCAGTCCTACTGGGACAGCCTTGGAGCAGTACGTC.

The CDR3: CASSWAGEVGPLHF. CDR3 nucleotide sequence: TGTGCCAGCAGCTGGGCGGGGGAGGTCGGCCCCCTCCACTTT. This rearrangement joins TRBV5-5 to TRBJ1-6; the D gene is possibly TRBD1 (5 bases). CDR3 length equals 14 residues. The V gene's germline CDR1 is SGHKS and CDR2 YYEKEE (reference sequence). Deletions cut 3 bases from V and 13 bases from J, with 17 bases between. Looking up the rest from reference TRBV5-5 and TRBJ1-6 gives the full variable domain: DAGVTQSPTHLIKTRGQQVTLRCSPISGHKSVSWYQQVLGQGPQFIFQYYEKEERGRGNFPDRFSARQFPNYSSELNVNALLLGDSALYLCASSWAGEVGPLHFGNGTRLTVT.

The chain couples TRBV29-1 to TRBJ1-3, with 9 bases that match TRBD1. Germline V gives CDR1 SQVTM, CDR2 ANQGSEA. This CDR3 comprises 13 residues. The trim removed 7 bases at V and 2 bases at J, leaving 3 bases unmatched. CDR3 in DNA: TGCAGCGCCCGACAGGGGGCTGGAAACACCATATATTTT. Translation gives CSARQGAGNTIYF. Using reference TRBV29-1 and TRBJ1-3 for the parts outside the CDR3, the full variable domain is SAVISQKPSRDICQRGTSLTIQCQVDSQVTMMFWYRQQPGQSLTLIATANQGSEATYESGFVIDKFPISRPNLTFSTLTVSNMSPEDSSIYLCSARQGAGNTIYFGEGSWLTVV.

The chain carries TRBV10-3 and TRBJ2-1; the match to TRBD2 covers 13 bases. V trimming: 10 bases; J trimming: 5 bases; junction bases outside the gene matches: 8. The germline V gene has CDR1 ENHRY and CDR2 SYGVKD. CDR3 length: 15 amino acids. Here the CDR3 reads CATSRTSGGNNEQFF. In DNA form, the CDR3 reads TGTGCCACCTCAAGGACTAGCGGGGGTAACAATGAGCAGTTCTTC.

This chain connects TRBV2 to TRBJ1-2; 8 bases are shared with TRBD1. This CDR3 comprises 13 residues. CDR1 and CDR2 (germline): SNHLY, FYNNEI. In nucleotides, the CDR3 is TGTGCTACAGGGGGGGACCTTAACTATGGCTACACCTTC. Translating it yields CATGGDLNYGYTF.

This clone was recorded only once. The CDR3 bases are TGTGCCAGCAGCCCCACGGGGGGTAGTGAGACCCAGTACTTC. Amino acids: CASSPTGGSETQYF. The chain recombines TRBV11-3 with TRBJ2-5; 7 bases fit TRBD2. Germline V gene lookup returns CDR1 SGHNT and CDR2 YENEEA. V dropped 5 bases and J dropped 5; count of bases not matched to a gene: 8. CDR3 length: 14 residues.

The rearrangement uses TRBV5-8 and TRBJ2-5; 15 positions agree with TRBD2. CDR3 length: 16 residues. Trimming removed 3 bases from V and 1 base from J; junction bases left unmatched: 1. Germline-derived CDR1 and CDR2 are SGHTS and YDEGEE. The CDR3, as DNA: TGTGCCAGCAGCTGGACTAGCGGGGGGGCCCAAGAGACCCAGTACTTC. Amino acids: CASSWTSGGAQETQYF. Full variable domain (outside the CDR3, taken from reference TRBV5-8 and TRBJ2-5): EAGVTQSPTHLIKTRGQQATLRCSPISGHTSVYWYQQALGLGLQFLLWYDEGEERNRGNFPPRFSGRQFPNYSSELNVNALELEDSALYLCASSWTSGGAQETQYFGPGTRLLVL.

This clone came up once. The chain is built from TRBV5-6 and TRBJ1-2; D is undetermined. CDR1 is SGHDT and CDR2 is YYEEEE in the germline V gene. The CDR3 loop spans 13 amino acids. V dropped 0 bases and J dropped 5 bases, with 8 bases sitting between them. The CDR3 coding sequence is TGTGCCAGCAGCTTGGAGGAGGCATATGGCTACACCTTC. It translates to CASSLEEAYGYTF.

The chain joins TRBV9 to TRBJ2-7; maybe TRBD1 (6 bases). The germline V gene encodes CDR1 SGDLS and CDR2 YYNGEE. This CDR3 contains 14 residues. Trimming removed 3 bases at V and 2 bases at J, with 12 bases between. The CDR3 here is CASSAGDHPYEQYF. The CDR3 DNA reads TGTGCCAGCAGCGCAGGGGACCACCCCTACGAGCAGTACTTC.

For the CDR3, the DNA is TGTGCCAGCAGCCAATGGCTAGCGGGAGACACAGATACGCAGTATTTT. It encodes CASSQWLAGDTDTQYF. The V gene is TRBV14, the J gene TRBJ2-3, with TRBD2 matching over 10 bases. CDR3 length: 16 residues. Trimming at V came to 2 bases and at J to 2 bases, leaving 4 bases not matched to a gene. Germline V gives CDR1 SGHDN, CDR2 FVKESK.

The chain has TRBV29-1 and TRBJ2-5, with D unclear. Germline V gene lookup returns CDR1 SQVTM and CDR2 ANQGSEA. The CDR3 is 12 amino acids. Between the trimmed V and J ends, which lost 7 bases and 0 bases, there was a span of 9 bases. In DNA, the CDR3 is TGCAGCGCGATCCGGGACCAAGAGACCCAGTACTTC. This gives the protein CSAIRDQETQYF.

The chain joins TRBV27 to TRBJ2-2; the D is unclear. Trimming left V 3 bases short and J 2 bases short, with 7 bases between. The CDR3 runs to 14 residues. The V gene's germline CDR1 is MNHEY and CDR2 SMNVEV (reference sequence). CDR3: CASSFRVNTGELFF. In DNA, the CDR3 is TGTGCCAGCAGTTTCCGGGTAAACACCGGGGAGCTGTTTTTT.

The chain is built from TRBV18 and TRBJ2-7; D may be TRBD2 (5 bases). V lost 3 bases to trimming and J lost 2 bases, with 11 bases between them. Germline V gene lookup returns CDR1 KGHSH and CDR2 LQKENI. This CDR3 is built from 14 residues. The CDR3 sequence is CASSPWTRPYEQYV. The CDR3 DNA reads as TGTGCCAGCTCACCCTGGACTCGCCCCTACGAGCAGTACGTC.

The CDR3 DNA reads as TGTGCTAGTGTCCCAGAAGGGGTCCTGAACACCGGGGAGCTGTTTTTT. Translated: CASVPEGVLNTGELFF. V usage is TRBV12-5 and J usage is TRBJ2-2; possibly TRBD1 for D (5 bases). Trimming removed 7 bases at V and 1 base at J, with 16 bases between. This CDR3 contains 16 residues. Germline V lookup: CDR1 LGHNT, CDR2 FRNRAP.

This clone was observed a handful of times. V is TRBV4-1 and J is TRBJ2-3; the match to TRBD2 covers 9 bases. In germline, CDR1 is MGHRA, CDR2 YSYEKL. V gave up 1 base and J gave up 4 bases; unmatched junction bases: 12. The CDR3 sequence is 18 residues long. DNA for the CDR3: TGCGCCAGCAGCCAAGTACCACCGCGGGGGGGCGGCGCAGATACGCAGTATTTT. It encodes CASSQVPPRGGGADTQYF.